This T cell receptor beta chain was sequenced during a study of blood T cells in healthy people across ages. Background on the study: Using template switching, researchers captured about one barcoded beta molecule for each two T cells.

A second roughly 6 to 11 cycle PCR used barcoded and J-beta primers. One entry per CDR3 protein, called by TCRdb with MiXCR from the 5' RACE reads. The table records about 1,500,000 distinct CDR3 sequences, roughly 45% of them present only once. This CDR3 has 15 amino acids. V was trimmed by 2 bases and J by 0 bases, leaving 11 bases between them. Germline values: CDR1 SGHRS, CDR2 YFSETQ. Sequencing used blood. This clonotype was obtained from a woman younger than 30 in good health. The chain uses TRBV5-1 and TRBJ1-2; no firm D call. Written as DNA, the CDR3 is TGCGCCAGCAGCTTACTTGCAGACCCTAACTATGGCTACACCTTC. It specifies CASSLLADPNYGYTF.